The rows below give T cell receptor beta chains drawn from one sample of a study of early T cells in non-severe SARS-CoV-2 infection. From the 5' RACE reads, TCRdb called clonotypes with MiXCR, one entry per CDR3 protein. The sample carries 80,000 or so distinct CDR3 sequences, 11% to 15% recorded once. Input material: whole blood. Receptors were obtained from an adult who was a healthcare worker with PCR-confirmed SARS-CoV-2 infection or an uninfected control (not recorded which). Each CDR3 is given with its conserved first and last residue. The order of the fields is D gene, V gene, J gene, clone size, CDR3 protein, CDR3 DNA. D genes are given only for firm matches. Clone size is given for some rows only: seen once, a few or many times, or a class if the clone is expanded.

D: TRBD1; V: TRBV7-6; J: TRBJ1-4; size: many; CDR3: CASSSGQGFGKLFF; DNA: TGTGCCAGCAGCTCCGGACAGGGTTTCGGAAAACTGTTTTTT
D: -; V: TRBV20-1; J: TRBJ1-2; size: few; CDR3: CSARDPTFGQNYGYTF; DNA: TGCAGTGCTAGAGACCCCACGTTCGGACAGAACTATGGCTACACCTTC
D: -; V: TRBV10-3; J: TRBJ2-1; size: -; CDR3: CAISELGPGGQTSYNEQFF; DNA: TGTGCCATCAGTGAATTGGGGCCCGGGGGACAGACCTCCTACAATGAGCAGTTCTTC
D: -; V: TRBV7-9; J: TRBJ2-1; size: -; CDR3: CASSLEMNEQFF; DNA: TGTGCCAGCAGCTTAGAAATGAATGAGCAGTTCTTC
D: TRBD2; V: TRBV10-2; J: TRBJ2-5; size: few; CDR3: CASSESSGGQETQYF; DNA: TGCGCCAGCAGTGAAAGTAGCGGGGGCCAAGAGACCCAGTACTTC
D: -; V: TRBV18; J: TRBJ2-4; size: many; CDR3: CASSPLGAAKNIQYF; DNA: TGTGCCAGCTCACCCTTGGGGGCCGCGAAAAACATTCAGTACTTC
D: -; V: TRBV6-6; J: TRBJ1-1; size: many; CDR3: CASSSNANTEAFF; DNA: TGTGCCAGCAGTTCAAACGCGAACACTGAAGCTTTCTTT
D: -; V: TRBV4-1; J: TRBJ2-5; size: -; CDR3: CASSQDERRETQYF; DNA: TGCGCCAGCAGCCAAGATGAACGACGAGAGACCCAGTACTTC
D: -; V: TRBV27; J: TRBJ1-1; size: -; CDR3: CASSLRGESEAFF; DNA: TGTGCCAGCAGTTTGAGAGGGGAGTCTGAAGCTTTCTTT
D: TRBD1; V: TRBV12-5; J: TRBJ1-5; size: many; CDR3: CASGQQGASQPQHF; DNA: TGTGCTAGTGGTCAACAGGGGGCTAGTCAGCCCCAGCATTTT
D: TRBD2; V: TRBV9; J: TRBJ2-3; size: -; CDR3: CASSVVASGSDTQYF; DNA: TGTGCCAGCAGCGTAGTCGCTAGCGGGAGCGATACGCAGTATTTT
D: TRBD1; V: TRBV11-2; J: TRBJ1-4; size: many; CDR3: CASSSDRGEKLFF; DNA: TGTGCCAGCAGCTCGGACAGGGGTGAAAAACTGTTTTTT
D: -; V: TRBV29-1; J: TRBJ2-3; size: few; CDR3: CSVPWTSTDTQYF; DNA: TGCAGCGTTCCATGGACCTCCACCGATACGCAGTATTTT
D: -; V: TRBV3-1; J: TRBJ1-5; size: -; CDR3: CASSQDLGGNQPQHF; DNA: TGTGCCAGCAGCCAAGATCTAGGGGGGAATCAGCCCCAGCATTTT
D: -; V: TRBV29-1; J: TRBJ2-2; size: -; CDR3: CSVGWTADTGELFF; DNA: TGCAGCGTTGGCTGGACAGCAGACACCGGGGAGCTGTTTTTT
D: -; V: TRBV5-1; J: TRBJ1-4; size: few; CDR3: CASRRDRANEKLFF; DNA: TGCGCCAGCAGGCGAGACAGAGCTAATGAAAAACTGTTTTTT
D: TRBD2; V: TRBV20-1; J: TRBJ2-1; size: once; CDR3: CSARTGGPNEQFF; DNA: TGCAGTGCTAGAACGGGAGGGCCCAATGAGCAGTTCTTC
D: TRBD1; V: TRBV5-1; J: TRBJ1-5; size: -; CDR3: CASSLGTGASNQPQHF; DNA: TGCGCCAGCAGCTTGGGGACAGGTGCCAGCAATCAGCCCCAGCATTTT
D: TRBD1; V: TRBV7-8; J: TRBJ1-1; size: -; CDR3: CASSLDRGKGTEAFF; DNA: TGTGCCAGCAGCTTGGACAGGGGGAAAGGCACTGAAGCTTTCTTT
D: TRBD1; V: TRBV6-1; J: TRBJ1-2; size: many; CDR3: CASSKAPGTANYGYTF; DNA: TGTGCCAGCAGCAAAGCCCCCGGGACAGCTAACTATGGCTACACCTTC
D: -; V: TRBV27; J: TRBJ1-1; size: many; CDR3: CASSIVGNTEAFF; DNA: TGTGCCAGCAGTATAGTGGGGAACACTGAAGCTTTCTTT
D: -; V: TRBV9; J: TRBJ2-5; size: -; CDR3: CASSPAGGIGETQYF; DNA: TGTGCCAGCAGCCCCGCCGGAGGGATTGGGGAGACCCAGTACTTC
D: -; V: TRBV6-5; J: TRBJ2-5; size: -; CDR3: CASSTREETQYF; DNA: TGTGCCAGCAGTACTAGGGAAGAGACCCAGTACTTC
D: TRBD2; V: TRBV2; J: TRBJ2-3; size: few; CDR3: CASSDGLADTQYF; DNA: TGTGCCAGCAGTGACGGACTAGCAGATACGCAGTATTTT
D: -; V: TRBV7-2; J: TRBJ1-2; size: -; CDR3: CASSLVGTYGYTF; DNA: TGTGCCAGCAGCTTAGTGGGGACCTATGGCTACACCTTC